The text below deals with one T cell receptor beta chain. As yet, its antigen is unknown. The data belong to a study of cytomegalovirus exposure and HLA in healthy donors. The study's findings and limits: It was reported that the classifier diagnosed cytomegalovirus status with high specificity and sensitivity in both the original and validation cohorts. As a later analysis showed, several of the most significant clusters appeared to be linked to common viral pathogens.

The PCR was carried out with 60 Vbeta primers and 13 Jbeta primers. Method: immunoSEQ multiplex PCR; TCRdb's copy keeps in-frame clones and lacks some. The sample holds roughly 140,000 clones, over 80% seen once. The CDR3 spans 15 residues. V was clipped by 2 bases and J by 2 bases, with 9 bases between them. Germline loops: CDR1 SNHLY, CDR2 FYNNEI. This rearrangement joins TRBV2 to TRBJ1-4, with D possibly matching TRBD1 (5 bases). The sequence derives from a female donor in good health and CMV-seronegative. Sequences were obtained from PBMCs. Here the CDR3 DNA reads TGTGCCAGCAGTGAAAGGGGTCCCACTAATGAAAAACTGTTTTTT. Protein product: CASSERGPTNEKLFF.